Following are 21 T cell receptor beta chains from one sample sequenced in a study of identical twins. TCRdb redid the calling of the 5' RACE reads with MiXCR, one entry per CDR3 protein. The sample records about 1.7 million distinct CDR3 sequences, more than 30% being singletons. Sequencing input: cord blood. These receptors were taken from a newborn girl in good health.

The chain employs TRBV2 and TRBJ1-1, with unresolved D. V lost 7 bases, J lost 8 bases, and 11 bases lay in between. The CDR3 runs 11 residues. CDR1 and CDR2 from the germline V gene are SNHLY and FYNNEI. CDR3 sequence reads: CASKPGSEAFF. The CDR3 DNA sequence: TGTGCCAGCAAGCCTGGTTCGGAAGCTTTCTTT.

This clonotype appeared a few times. The gene calls are TRBV5-6 and TRBJ1-2; D gene uncertain. Per the germline V gene, CDR1 is SGHDT and CDR2 is YYEEEE. The V end was cut by 2 bases, the J end by 5 bases, with 13 bases between. This CDR3 spans 14 amino acids. CDR3 region: CASSFRGLTYGYTF. The CDR3 bases are TGTGCCAGCAGCTTCCGAGGCCTCACATATGGCTACACCTTC.

For the CDR3, the DNA is TGTGCCAGCAGACTACAGGGTGCTCTCTCGAACTATGGCTACACCTTC. Protein: CASRLQGALSNYGYTF. The rearrangement uses TRBV6-5 and TRBJ1-2; D possibly corresponds to TRBD1 (6 bases). Germline V gene sequence: CDR1 MNHEY, CDR2 SVGAGI. The V gene lost 6 bases and the J gene lost 2 bases, with 19 bases spanning the gap. This CDR3 is 16 amino acids long.

The chain links TRBV6-1 to TRBJ2-7, with 9 bases aligning to TRBD1. Trimming took 8 bases from V and 7 from J; bases not matched to a gene: 12. The CDR3 is made up of 14 amino acids. CDR1 and CDR2 from the germline V gene are MNHNS and SASEGT. Here the CDR3 DNA reads TGTGCCAGCCGGGACAGGGTTCTTTCCTGGGAGCAGTACTTC. Translated: CASRDRVLSWEQYF.

The chain couples TRBV4-1 to TRBJ1-5; D remains ambiguous. Trimming cost V 3 bases and J 4 bases, with 10 bases left between them. CDR1 MGHRA and CDR2 YSYEKL come from the germline V gene. The CDR3 extends over 14 amino acids. This CDR3 is CASSHPLQNQPQHF. The CDR3 DNA reads TGCGCCAGCAGCCACCCTTTACAAAATCAGCCCCAGCATTTT.

This clonotype was picked up a small number of times. The rearrangement uses TRBV6-6 and TRBJ2-5; weak D call: TRBD2 (5 bases). CDR1 MNHNY and CDR2 SVGAGI come from the germline V gene (reference sequence). The CDR3 is 15 residues long. Trimming removed 0 bases from V and 5 bases from J, with 13 bases in between. The CDR3 sequence: CASSYSWPGVETQYF. The CDR3 bases are TGTGCCAGCAGTTACTCATGGCCCGGGGTCGAGACCCAGTACTTC.

V usage is TRBV20-1 and J usage is TRBJ2-2; a weak D match, TRBD2 (6 bases). The germline V gene encodes CDR1 DFQATT and CDR2 SNEGSKA (reference sequence). Between the trimmed V and J ends, which lost 3 bases and 3 bases, there was a span of 11 bases. CDR3 size: 14 residues. CDR3 bases: TGCAGTGCTAGGTCCAGCGGGTACACCGGGGAGCTGTTTTTT. Protein product: CSARSSGYTGELFF.

This clonotype was counted at least ten times. The chain couples TRBV12-3 or TRBV12-4 to TRBJ2-3; 9 nucleotides line up with TRBD2. The CDR3 runs to 16 residues. The ends lost 2 bases at V and 4 bases at J; junction bases unmatched: 7. DNA of the CDR3: TGTGCCAGCAGTTTATGGGTAGCGGGAGATGCAGATACGCAGTATTTT. Amino acids: CASSLWVAGDADTQYF.

The chain combines TRBV20-1 with TRBJ1-2, with D possibly matching TRBD1 (5 bases). Germline V gene lookup returns CDR1 DFQATT and CDR2 SNEGSKA (reference sequence). CDR3 length: 13 residues. V lost 2 bases and J 5 bases, leaving 12 bases between the germline ends. Written as DNA, the CDR3 is TGCAGTGCTAGACGGGACGGTGCTTATGGCTACACCTTC. Amino acids: CSARRDGAYGYTF.

Only a few counts were recorded for this clonotype. The V and J genes are TRBV20-1 and TRBJ2-1; D perhaps matches TRBD2 (5 bases). Germline CDR1 DFQATT, CDR2 SNEGSKA (reference sequence). The ends were cut back, 3 bases at V and 0 bases at J, with 18 bases in the middle. CDR3 length: 17 amino acids. This CDR3 reads CSASTRVPRSSYNEQFF. For the CDR3, the DNA is TGCAGTGCTAGTACTAGGGTCCCCAGGAGCTCCTACAATGAGCAGTTCTTC.

This clonotype was seen more than once but under ten times. The rearrangement joins TRBV20-1 to TRBJ1-2, with TRBD1 matching 9 bases. CDR3 length equals 15 residues. J gave up 4 bases and V 6 bases, and 12 bases lay outside the gene matches. Germline loops: CDR1 DFQATT, CDR2 SNEGSKA (reference sequence). The CDR3 DNA follows: TGCAGTGCCAGACGGAGAGAGACAGGGGGCTATGGCTACACCTTC. Translating it yields CSARRRETGGYGYTF.

This clonotype was observed a few times. The rearrangement uses TRBV9 and TRBJ2-5; 7 bases are a match to TRBD2. Germline V gives CDR1 SGDLS, CDR2 YYNGEE. The J segment lost 4 bases and the V segment lost 4 bases, leaving 10 bases of the junction unmatched. The CDR3 is 15 amino acids. CDR3 residues: CASSSSAGIGETQYF. Here the CDR3 DNA reads TGTGCCAGCAGCTCCTCAGCGGGAATCGGAGAGACCCAGTACTTC.

A few counts support this clonotype. The rearrangement links TRBV5-1 to TRBJ2-1; 8 bases align to TRBD2. With V trimmed by 0 bases and J by 6 bases, 5 bases remained unmatched. Germline V lookup: CDR1 SGHRS, CDR2 YFSETQ. The CDR3 has 15 amino acids. The CDR3 loop reads CASSLDGRARNEQFF. Written as DNA, the CDR3 is TGCGCCAGCAGCTTGGACGGGAGGGCCCGCAATGAGCAGTTCTTC. The full variable domain, its missing parts supplied by reference TRBV5-1 and TRBJ2-1, is KAGVTQTPRYLIKTRGQQVTLSCSPISGHRSVSWYQQTPGQGLQFLFEYFSETQRNKGNFPGRFSGRQFSNSRSEMNVSTLELGDSALYLCASSLDGRARNEQFFGPGTRLTVL.

This chain joins TRBV20-1 and TRBJ2-1; tentative D call: TRBD1 (6 bases). Germline lookup yields CDR1 DFQATT and CDR2 SNEGSKA (reference sequence). Trimming took off 0 bases at V and 6 bases at J, with 18 bases between the two ends. The CDR3 has 16 residues. CDR3 region: CSARDPQDSISNEQFF. The DNA for the CDR3 is TGCAGTGCTAGAGATCCACAGGACAGTATAAGCAATGAGCAGTTCTTC.

This clonotype was picked up a small number of times. The rearrangement joins TRBV27 to TRBJ1-1; unclear D gene. CDR1 is MNHEY and CDR2 is SMNVEV in the germline V gene (reference sequence). Deletions cut 8 bases from V and 1 base from J, with 14 bases between. This CDR3 spans 14 amino acids. DNA for the CDR3: TGTGCCAGCCTTCCAGGTCCAGGGAACACTGAAGCTTTCTTT. Its translation is CASLPGPGNTEAFF.

The rearrangement links TRBV2 to TRBJ1-2; the match to TRBD1 covers 9 bases. CDR3 size: 11 residues. Trimming removed 6 bases from V and 12 bases from J; junction bases left unmatched: 5. Looked up from germline, CDR1 is SNHLY and CDR2 is FYNNEI. The CDR3 coding sequence is TGTGCCAGCAGCGGACAGGGGAGGGACACCTTC. Amino acid sequence: CASSGQGRDTF. Supplemented by reference TRBV2 and TRBJ1-2, the full variable domain reads EPEVTQTPSHQVTQMGQEVILRCVPISNHLYFYWYRQILGQKVEFLVSFYNNEISEKSEIFDDQFSVERPDGSNFTLKIRSTKLEDSAMYFCASSGQGRDTFGSGTRLTVV.

This chain joins TRBV27 and TRBJ1-6, with 8 bases fitting TRBD1. In germline, CDR1 is MNHEY, CDR2 SMNVEV (reference sequence). The CDR3 is made up of 18 amino acids. Trimming removed 4 bases from V and 0 bases from J; junction bases left unmatched: 8. The CDR3 DNA reads as TGTGCCAGCAGTTGGCGTCGAGACAGGGGCTCCTATAATTCACCCCTCCACTTT. This translates into CASSWRRDRGSYNSPLHF.

The rearrangement uses TRBV3-1 and TRBJ2-3, with 10 bases fitting TRBD2. The length of the CDR3 is 17 residues. The V gene end was trimmed by 3 bases and the J gene end by 4 bases; junction bases not matched to a gene: 10. Germline lookup yields CDR1 LGHDT and CDR2 YNNKEL (reference sequence). The CDR3 bases are TGTGCCAGCAGCCAGCCCGACCTAGCGGGAGCGGCAGATACGCAGTATTTT. As protein: CASSQPDLAGAADTQYF.

Only a few counts were recorded for this clonotype. The chain links TRBV6-6 to TRBJ2-1; 7 bases line up with TRBD2. The J segment lost 3 bases and the V segment lost 6 bases, leaving 5 bases of the junction unmatched. The CDR3 consists of 14 residues. Germline V lookup: CDR1 MNHNY, CDR2 SVGAGI (reference sequence). This chain's CDR3 is CASSRAGFYNEQFF. The CDR3 nucleotides are TGTGCCAGCAGCCGAGCGGGATTCTACAATGAGCAGTTCTTC.

This clonotype was observed a few times. V gene TRBV7-2 combines with J gene TRBJ1-2; 7 bases are shared with TRBD1. The CDR3 is made up of 16 amino acids. V gave up 0 bases and J gave up 0 bases; unmatched junction bases: 4. Germline CDR1 SGHTA, CDR2 FQGNSA. CDR3 in amino acids: CASSLARGGPNYGYTF. CDR3 bases: TGTGCCAGCAGCTTAGCCCGAGGGGGCCCTAACTATGGCTACACCTTC.

This clonotype was counted a few times. The chain carries TRBV27 and TRBJ2-3; TRBD2 agrees at 10 bases. The CDR3 sequence is 15 residues long. J lost 4 bases, V lost 8 bases, and 9 bases had no gene match. Germline V gene sequence: CDR1 MNHEY, CDR2 SMNVEV (reference sequence). As DNA, the CDR3 is TGTGCCAGCGGAGTAGCGGGAGGAGTGTCAGATACGCAGTATTTT. This codes for CASGVAGGVSDTQYF.